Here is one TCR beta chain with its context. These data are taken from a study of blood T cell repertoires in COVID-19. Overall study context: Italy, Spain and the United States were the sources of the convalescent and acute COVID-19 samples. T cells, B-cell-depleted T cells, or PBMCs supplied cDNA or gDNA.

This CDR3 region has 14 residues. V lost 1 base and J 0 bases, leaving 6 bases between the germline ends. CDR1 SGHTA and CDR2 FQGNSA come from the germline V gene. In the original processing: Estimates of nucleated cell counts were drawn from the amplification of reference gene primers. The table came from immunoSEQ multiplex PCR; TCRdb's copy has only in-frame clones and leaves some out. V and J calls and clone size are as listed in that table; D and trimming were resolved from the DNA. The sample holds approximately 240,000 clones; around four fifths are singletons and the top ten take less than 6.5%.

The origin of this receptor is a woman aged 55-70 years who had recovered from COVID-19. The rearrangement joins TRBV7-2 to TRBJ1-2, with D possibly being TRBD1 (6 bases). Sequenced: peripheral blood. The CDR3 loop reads CASSLGTANYGYTF. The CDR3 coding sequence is TGTGCCAGCAGCTTAGGGACAGCTAACTATGGCTACACCTTC.